Listed here are 32 T cell receptor beta chains from one sample, sequenced in a study of OX40 agonist ivuxolimab in advanced cancers. The protocol was immunoSEQ multiplex PCR, while the TCRdb copy is restricted to in-frame clones and leaves out a portion. This table has more than 55,000 clones, roughly nine tenths appearing once. Sequenced material: CD4+ or CD8+ T cells sorted from blood, taken in a trial of the OX40 agonist ivuxolimab. These receptors were obtained from an adult with an advanced solid tumor such as melanoma, head and neck, liver or kidney cancer.

V usage is TRBV6-6 and J usage is TRBJ2-5, with D perhaps TRBD2 (6 bases). The V gene's germline CDR1 is MNHNY and CDR2 SVGAGI (reference sequence). This CDR3 has 14 amino acids. V was cut by 9 bases and J by 5 bases, with 19 bases left in between. The CDR3 DNA follows: TGTGCCAGTAAATCCCGGGAGACGGTGGAGACCCAGTACTTC. This encodes CASKSRETVETQYF.

The rearrangement joins TRBV29-1 to TRBJ2-5, with a weak D call TRBD2 (5 bases). Germline CDR1 reads SQVTM; CDR2 reads ANQGSEA. Trimming cost V 6 bases and J 2 bases, with 10 bases left between them. The CDR3 has 12 amino acids. As DNA, the CDR3 is TGCAGCGTCCGCCGGGATCAAGAGACCCAGTACTTC. Translated: CSVRRDQETQYF. Drawing the rest from reference TRBV29-1 and TRBJ2-5, the complete variable domain is SAVISQKPSRDICQRGTSLTIQCQVDSQVTMMFWYRQQPGQSLTLIATANQGSEATYESGFVIDKFPISRPNLTFSTLTVSNMSPEDSSIYLCSVRRDQETQYFGPGTRLLVL.

The chain recombines TRBV5-1 with TRBJ2-2; 9 bases map to TRBD2. Per the germline V gene, CDR1 is SGHRS and CDR2 is YFSETQ. J gave up 0 bases and V 1 base, and 1 base lay outside the gene matches. CDR3 size: 16 residues. This CDR3 is CASSLSSGANTGELFF. CDR3 nucleotides: TGCGCCAGCAGCTTGTCTAGCGGGGCGAACACCGGGGAGCTGTTTTTT.

The J gene is TRBJ2-3, the V gene TRBV7-9, with 12 bases matching TRBD2. The V and J ends lost 7 bases and 4 bases, in that order; junction bases with no gene match: 6. This CDR3 spans 15 amino acids. The germline CDR1 and CDR2 sequences are SEHNR and FQNEAQ (reference sequence). CDR3 in amino acids: CASTSGGAGADTQYF. The CDR3 DNA sequence: TGTGCCAGCACTAGCGGGGGGGCCGGGGCAGATACGCAGTATTTT.

The CDR3 spells CASSATGLGELFF. The CDR3 DNA sequence: TGTGCCAGCAGCGCAACAGGGCTCGGGGAGCTGTTTTTT. The V gene is TRBV5-6, the J gene TRBJ2-2; a weak D match, TRBD1 (6 bases). The CDR3 extends over 13 amino acids. The ends were cut back, 4 bases at V and 7 bases at J, with 11 bases in the middle. The germline V gene encodes CDR1 SGHDT and CDR2 YYEEEE.

The chain uses TRBV4-1 and TRBJ1-1; the D gene is possibly TRBD1 (5 bases). Germline V gene data show CDR1 as MGHRA and CDR2 as YSYEKL. The CDR3 contains 13 residues. Trimming took 4 bases from V and 10 from J, leaving 16 bases between them. The CDR3 spells CASSPMGLRGAFF. The CDR3 DNA follows: TGCGCCAGCAGCCCGATGGGGCTGAGGGGAGCTTTCTTT.

The chain has TRBV9 and TRBJ2-7, with unresolved D. Trimming stripped 0 bases from V and 0 bases from J, with 7 bases between. This CDR3 spans 14 amino acids. CDR1 is SGDLS, CDR2 YYNGEE, per germline. CDR3 bases: TGTGCCAGCAGCGTAGTGGCACACTCCTACGAGCAGTACTTC. Protein product: CASSVVAHSYEQYF. Full variable domain (rest looked up from reference TRBV9 and TRBJ2-7): DSGVTQTPKHLITATGQRVTLRCSPRSGDLSVYWYQQSLDQGLQFLIQYYNGEERAKGNILERFSAQQFPDLHSELNLSSLELGDSALYFCASSVVAHSYEQYFGPGTRLTVT.

The gene calls are TRBV6-5 and TRBJ2-5; 7 bases agree with TRBD2. Trimming removed 0 bases from V and 1 base from J; junction bases left unmatched: 5. This CDR3 has 16 residues. Germline V CDR1 and CDR2: MNHEY, SVGAGI. Here the CDR3 DNA reads TGTGCCAGCAGTTACTCGGGGGAGGGCCTCCAAGAGACCCAGTACTTC. This encodes CASSYSGEGLQETQYF.

In DNA form, the CDR3 reads TGTGCCAGCCGGTGGGGGGACACTGAAGCTTTCTTT. The encoded protein is CASRWGDTEAFF. The rearrangement joins TRBV28 to TRBJ1-1; TRBD1 might be the D (5 bases). The CDR3 is 12 residues long. Germline CDR1 is MDHEN and CDR2 is SYDVKM. Trimming cost V 8 bases and J 3 bases, with 10 bases left between them. Filled out from reference TRBV28 and TRBJ1-1, the complete variable domain reads DVKVTQSSRYLVKRTGEKVFLECVQDMDHENMFWYRQDPGLGLRLIYFSYDVKMKEKGDIPEGYSVSREKKERFSLILESASTNQTSMYLCASRWGDTEAFFGQGTRLTVV.

V is TRBV15 and J is TRBJ1-5; D possibly corresponds to TRBD1 (6 bases). V was pared by 5 bases and J by 3 bases, with 14 bases between. This CDR3 is built from 15 residues. CDR1 LNHNV and CDR2 YYDKDF come from the germline V gene (reference sequence). The CDR3 nucleotides are TGTGCCACCAGCGCACTTGGGGGGCTCAATCAGCCCCAGCATTTT. Translation gives CATSALGGLNQPQHF.

The chain links TRBV27 to TRBJ1-4; D is possibly TRBD1 (5 bases). Trimming left V 6 bases short and J 3 bases short, with 14 bases between. The CDR3 has 15 residues. In germline, CDR1 is MNHEY, CDR2 SMNVEV (reference sequence). The DNA for the CDR3 is TGTGCCAGCAGCTCCGCCCGAGGGGCTAATGAAAAACTGTTTTTT. Its protein is CASSSARGANEKLFF.

V and J are TRBV11-2 and TRBJ1-1, with D perhaps matching TRBD1 (5 bases). The CDR3 is 13 residues long. CDR1 is SGHAT and CDR2 is FQNNGV in the germline V gene. Trimming left V 0 bases short and J 8 bases short, with 10 bases between. The CDR3 loop is CASSLEPGREAFF. Here the CDR3 DNA reads TGTGCCAGCAGCTTAGAACCAGGGAGAGAAGCTTTCTTT.

The chain recombines TRBV28 with TRBJ1-6; D gene ambiguous. V lost 3 bases and J lost 7, with 13 bases in between. The length of the CDR3 is 15 residues. Per the germline V gene, CDR1 is MDHEN and CDR2 is SYDVKM. The CDR3 reads CASSLGRHSNSPLHF. CDR3 coding DNA: TGTGCCAGCAGTTTGGGCAGACACAGCAATTCACCCCTCCACTTT.

V usage is TRBV28 and J usage is TRBJ1-5; D ambiguous. CDR1 is MDHEN and CDR2 is SYDVKM in the germline V gene. The CDR3 is 14 residues long. V lost 3 bases and J 4 bases, leaving 10 bases between the germline ends. CDR3 residues: CASSFLRRNQPQHF. For the CDR3, the DNA is TGTGCCAGCAGTTTTCTCCGGCGGAATCAGCCCCAGCATTTT.

The rearrangement links TRBV27 to TRBJ2-7; the match to TRBD1 covers 7 bases. The CDR3 loop spans 14 amino acids. V lost 5 bases and J lost 3; bases outside the gene matches: 7. The germline gives CDR1 MNHEY, CDR2 SMNVEV (reference sequence). The chain's CDR3 is CASSHPGQLYEQYF. CDR3 bases: TGTGCCAGCAGTCATCCGGGACAGCTCTACGAGCAGTACTTC.

This chain connects TRBV6-5 to TRBJ2-7; possible D gene TRBD1, 5 bases. Deletions cut 6 bases from V and 2 bases from J, with 14 bases between. CDR3 length equals 14 residues. Per germline, CDR1 MNHEY and CDR2 SVGAGI. This CDR3 is CASSRGHTAYEQYF. The CDR3 DNA follows: TGTGCCAGCAGCCGCGGACACACCGCCTACGAGCAGTACTTC.

The chain employs TRBV5-4 and TRBJ2-3; no clear D. V lost 0 bases, J lost 3 bases, and 5 bases lay in between. CDR3 length: 13 amino acids. Germline V gene sequence: CDR1 SGHNT, CDR2 YYREEE (reference sequence). The CDR3 region has the DNA TGTGCCAGCAGCTTGGGTGCTACAGATACGCAGTATTTT. It is translated as CASSLGATDTQYF.

The chain joins TRBV28 to TRBJ2-6; D possibly corresponds to TRBD2 (5 bases). The CDR3 length is 17 residues. In germline, CDR1 is MDHEN, CDR2 SYDVKM. The V end was cut by 9 bases, the J end by 2 bases, with 20 bases between. CDR3 sequence (DNA): TGTGCCAGTCGGGGTGATTGGGGTAAAGCTGGGGCCAACGTCCTGACTTTC. Translated: CASRGDWGKAGANVLTF.

The chain combines TRBV14 with TRBJ2-7; TRBD1 matches at 9 bases. Trimming at V came to 2 bases and at J to 0 bases, leaving 5 bases not matched to a gene. CDR3 size: 16 residues. Per germline, CDR1 SGHDN and CDR2 FVKESK. In DNA, the CDR3 is TGTGCCAGCAGCCAACTCGGGACAGGGTCCTCCTACGAGCAGTACTTC. Its protein is CASSQLGTGSSYEQYF.

This chain joins TRBV6-6 and TRBJ1-4; D is uncertain. Germline CDR1 and CDR2: MNHNY and SVGAGI (reference sequence). V was pared by 7 bases and J by 4 bases, with 10 bases between. The CDR3 has 13 residues. The DNA of the CDR3 is TGTGCCAGCATCCGGGCGGGTAATGAAAAACTGTTTTTT. As protein: CASIRAGNEKLFF.

The chain is built from TRBV28 and TRBJ1-2; D unresolved. CDR3 length equals 14 residues. CDR1 and CDR2 from the germline V gene are MDHEN and SYDVKM. V was cut by 6 bases and J by 1 base, with 12 bases left in between. This CDR3 is CASSEGSGNYGYTF. The DNA for the CDR3 is TGTGCCAGCAGCGAAGGGTCGGGTAACTATGGCTACACCTTC.

The chain uses TRBV18 and TRBJ2-4; 7 bases agree with TRBD1. Germline CDR1 is KGHSH and CDR2 is LQKENI. This CDR3 has 16 amino acids. V lost 2 bases to trimming and J lost 0 bases; unmatched junction nucleotides: 4. Here the CDR3 reads CASSPTGALAKNIQYF. In DNA, the CDR3 is TGTGCCAGCTCACCAACAGGGGCCCTAGCCAAAAACATTCAGTACTTC.

The chain is built from TRBV6-1 and TRBJ2-5; 10 positions match TRBD1. V lost 4 bases to trimming and J lost 5 bases; unmatched junction nucleotides: 7. This CDR3 spans 15 amino acids. Germline-derived CDR1 and CDR2 are MNHNS and SASEGT. In DNA, the CDR3 is TGTGCCAGCAGTGTGACAGGGGGCAACGTGGAGACCCAGTACTTC. This encodes CASSVTGGNVETQYF.

The rearrangement links TRBV29-1 to TRBJ2-5, with D tentatively TRBD1 or TRBD2 (5 bases each). This CDR3 has 14 residues. V was shortened by 6 bases and J by 11 bases, with 25 bases between the two germline ends. The germline V gene encodes CDR1 SQVTM and CDR2 ANQGSEA. The CDR3 DNA sequence: TGCAGCGTCGTCCGGGACCGCCCAGGGTACGCGCAGTACTTC. Translated: CSVVRDRPGYAQYF. Drawing the rest from reference TRBV29-1 and TRBJ2-5, the complete variable domain is SAVISQKPSRDICQRGTSLTIQCQVDSQVTMMFWYRQQPGQSLTLIATANQGSEATYESGFVIDKFPISRPNLTFSTLTVSNMSPEDSSIYLCSVVRDRPGYAQYFGPGTRLLVL.

The rearrangement uses TRBV11-3 and TRBJ2-3; 10 nucleotides align to TRBD2. This CDR3 spans 14 amino acids. CDR1 and CDR2 (germline): SGHNT, YENEEA. Trimming removed 9 bases from V and 0 bases from J; junction bases left unmatched: 3. The CDR3 DNA reads TGTGCCAGTGCTAGCGGGGGAAGCACAGATACGCAGTATTTT. Residues: CASASGGSTDTQYF.

This rearrangement joins TRBV4-1 to TRBJ1-2, with D possibly being TRBD1 (5 bases). Germline assignment: CDR1 MGHRA and CDR2 YSYEKL. V shed 1 base and J shed 0 bases, with 12 bases lying between them. This CDR3 region has 16 residues. This chain's CDR3 is CASSQVLRGPNYGYTF. The CDR3 bases are TGCGCCAGCAGCCAAGTATTGAGGGGCCCTAACTATGGCTACACCTTC.

The chain is built from TRBV10-3 and TRBJ1-6; tentative D call: TRBD1 (6 bases). CDR1 and CDR2 from the germline V gene are ENHRY and SYGVKD. This CDR3 region has 14 residues. V shed 5 bases and J shed 4 bases, with 9 bases lying between them. In nucleotides, the CDR3 is TGTGCCATCAGTCTACAGGGTTATAATTCACCCCTCCACTTT. It yields the protein CAISLQGYNSPLHF.

Only a few counts were recorded for this clone. The V call is TRBV18, the J call TRBJ2-5; 8 bases are shared with TRBD1. Trimming cost V 4 bases and J 5 bases; bases outside gene matches: 9. The CDR3 length is 15 residues. Germline V CDR1 and CDR2: KGHSH, LQKENI. The CDR3 sequence is CASSLLAGGRETQYF. CDR3 bases: TGTGCCAGCTCACTCCTGGCAGGGGGCCGCGAGACCCAGTACTTC.

The chain joins TRBV2 to TRBJ1-1; D might be TRBD1 (6 bases). Trimming left V 6 bases short and J 0 bases short, with 20 bases between. Germline CDR1 SNHLY, CDR2 FYNNEI. The CDR3 contains 17 residues. The CDR3 loop reads CASRRGQLIRMNTEAFF. The CDR3 nucleotides read TGTGCCAGCAGGCGTGGACAGCTTATCAGAATGAACACTGAAGCTTTCTTT. The full variable domain, in which reference TRBV2 and TRBJ1-1 provide the parts outside the CDR3, is EPEVTQTPSHQVTQMGQEVILRCVPISNHLYFYWYRQILGQKVEFLVSFYNNEISEKSEIFDDQFSVERPDGSNFTLKIRSTKLEDSAMYFCASRRGQLIRMNTEAFFGQGTRLTVV.

The chain couples TRBV7-9 to TRBJ2-7; D gene ambiguous. From germline, CDR1 is SEHNR and CDR2 FQNEAQ (reference sequence). The CDR3 extends over 12 amino acids. The ends were cut back, 5 bases at V and 6 bases at J, with 11 bases in the middle. This chain's CDR3 is CASSNYIAEQYF. CDR3 nucleotides: TGTGCCAGCAGCAACTACATTGCCGAGCAGTACTTC.

The chain recombines TRBV6-5 with TRBJ1-4; D is unclear. The CDR3 consists of 13 residues. V lost 6 bases and J lost 7, with 12 bases in between. Germline lookup yields CDR1 MNHEY and CDR2 SVGAGI. The CDR3 sequence is CASRRDPGEKLFF. CDR3 sequence (DNA): TGTGCCAGCAGAAGGGATCCGGGTGAAAAACTGTTTTTT.

V usage is TRBV7-6 and J usage is TRBJ2-3, with no clear D. The germline V and J ends were trimmed by 1 base and 2 bases, with 4 bases remaining between them. This CDR3 has 13 residues. Germline V gene lookup returns CDR1 SGHVS and CDR2 FNYEAQ. The CDR3 region is CASSLGVTDTQYF. The CDR3 DNA reads as TGTGCCAGCAGCTTAGGTGTCACAGATACGCAGTATTTT.